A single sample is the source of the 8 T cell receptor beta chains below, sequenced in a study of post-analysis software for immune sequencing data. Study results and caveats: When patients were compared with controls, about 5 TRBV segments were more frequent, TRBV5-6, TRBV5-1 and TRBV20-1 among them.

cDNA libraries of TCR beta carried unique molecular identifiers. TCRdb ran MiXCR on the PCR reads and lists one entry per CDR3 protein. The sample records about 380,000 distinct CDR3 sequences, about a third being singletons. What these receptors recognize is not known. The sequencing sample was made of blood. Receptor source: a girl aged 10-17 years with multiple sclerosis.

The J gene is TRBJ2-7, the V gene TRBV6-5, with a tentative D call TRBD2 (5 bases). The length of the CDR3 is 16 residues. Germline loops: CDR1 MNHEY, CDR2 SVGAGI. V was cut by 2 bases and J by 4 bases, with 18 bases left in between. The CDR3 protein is CASSYREPRLGYEQYF. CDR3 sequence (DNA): TGTGCCAGCAGTTACAGGGAGCCTCGTTTGGGTTACGAGCAGTACTTC.

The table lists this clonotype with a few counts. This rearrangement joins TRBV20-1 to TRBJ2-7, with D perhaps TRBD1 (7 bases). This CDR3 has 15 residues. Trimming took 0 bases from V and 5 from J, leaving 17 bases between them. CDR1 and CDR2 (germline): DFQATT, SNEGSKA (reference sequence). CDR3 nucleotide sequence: TGCAGTGCTAGAGATCCACGACAGGGCGGGGACGAGCAGTACTTC. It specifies CSARDPRQGGDEQYF.

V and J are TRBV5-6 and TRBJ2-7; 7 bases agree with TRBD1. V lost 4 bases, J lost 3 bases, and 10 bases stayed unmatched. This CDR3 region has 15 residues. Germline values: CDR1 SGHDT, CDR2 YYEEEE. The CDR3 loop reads CASSGYRGARYEQYF. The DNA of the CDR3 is TGTGCCAGCAGCGGTTACAGGGGTGCTCGCTACGAGCAGTACTTC.

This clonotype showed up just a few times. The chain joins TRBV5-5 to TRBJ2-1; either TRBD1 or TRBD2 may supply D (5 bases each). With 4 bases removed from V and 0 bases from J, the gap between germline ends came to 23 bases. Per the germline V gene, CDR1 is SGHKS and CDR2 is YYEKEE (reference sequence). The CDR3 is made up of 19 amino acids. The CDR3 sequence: CASSPPLMLGVNSYNEQFF. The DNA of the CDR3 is TGTGCCAGCAGCCCACCCCTCATGTTGGGGGTTAACTCCTACAATGAGCAGTTCTTC.

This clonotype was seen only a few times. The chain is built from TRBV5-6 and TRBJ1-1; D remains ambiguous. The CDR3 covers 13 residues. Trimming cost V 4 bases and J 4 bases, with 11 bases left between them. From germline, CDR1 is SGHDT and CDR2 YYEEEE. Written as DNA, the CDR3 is TGTGCCAGCAGCCTGGTGACGAGCACTGAAGCTTTCTTT. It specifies CASSLVTSTEAFF.

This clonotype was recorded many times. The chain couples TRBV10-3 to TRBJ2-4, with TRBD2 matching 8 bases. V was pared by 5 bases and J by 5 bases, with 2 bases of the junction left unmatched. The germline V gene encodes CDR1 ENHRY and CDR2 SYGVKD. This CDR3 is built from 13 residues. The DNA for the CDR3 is TGTGCCATCAGTCGGGAGGGGGAAAACATTCAGTACTTC. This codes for CAISREGENIQYF.

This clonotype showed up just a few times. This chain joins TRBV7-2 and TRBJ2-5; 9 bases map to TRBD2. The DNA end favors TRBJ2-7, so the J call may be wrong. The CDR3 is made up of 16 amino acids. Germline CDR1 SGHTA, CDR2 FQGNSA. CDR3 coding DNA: TGTGCCAGCAGCTTACAAGCGGGGGGCCGATCCTACGAGCAGTACTTC. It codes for CASSLQAGGRSYEQYF.

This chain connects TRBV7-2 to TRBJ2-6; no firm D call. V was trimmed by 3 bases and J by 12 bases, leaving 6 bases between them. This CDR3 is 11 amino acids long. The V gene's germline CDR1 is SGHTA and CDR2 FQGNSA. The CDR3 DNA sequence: TGTGCCAGCAGCTTCTACTCCGTCCTGACTTTC. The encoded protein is CASSFYSVLTF.